These T cell receptor beta chains were read from a single sample in a study of cytomegalovirus exposure and HLA in healthy donors. Measured with immunoSEQ multiplex PCR; TCRdb has only the in-frame clones, and not every one. The sample has roughly 100,000 clones; around 80% are singletons. What was sequenced was PBMCs. All receptors come from a woman between 40 and 50 years old in good health and CMV-seronegative. The CDR3 runs from the conserved cysteine through the conserved F or W. A D gene is named only where the DNA matches it firmly.

D gene,V gene,CDR3 protein
TRBD1,TRBV27,CASSPTGGWYEQYF
TRBD2,TRBV5-4,CASSGGGWQPKIYNEQFF
NA,TRBV7-9,CASSSRDTPYEQYF
NA,TRBV5-1,CASSFTPGLSTYEQYF
TRBD2,TRBV4-3,CASSQSQASGRRYNEQFF
TRBD2,TRBV6-1,CASRTSGQETQYF
NA,TRBV13,CASSLVQGNEQFF
NA,TRBV11-3,CASSLEGAYDEQFF
NA,TRBV19,CASSAQNRDRSGNTIYF
TRBD1,TRBV9,CASSGGTGSLNEQFF
NA,TRBV30,CGGGRGESEQYF
NA,TRBV7-6,CASSLEARRGPLHF
NA,TRBV15,CATGSDRFNEKLFF
TRBD1,TRBV14,CASSWGTGSGYTF
NA,TRBV29-1,CSVPEENIQYF
NA,TRBV28,CASSFPYGYTF
NA,TRBV19,CASSIGGLKGYTF
NA,TRBV7-9,CASSLGTGGRNYNEQFF
NA,TRBV5-4,CASRQDISENIQYF
NA,TRBV6-1,CASTEGVENQPQHF
TRBD2,TRBV28,CASSLSGLAGDFGNEQFF
NA,TRBV15,CATSTGTSYNEQFF
TRBD2,TRBV9,CASSAPLAGHEQFF
TRBD2,TRBV6-6,CASVEASGNYEQYF
TRBD1,TRBV25-1,CASNDARGFMGETQYF
TRBD2,TRBV4-2,CASSQGRLAGYGEQYF
TRBD2,TRBV5-1,CASSLVTGGQWNEQFF
NA,TRBV2,CASDGDRAYEQYF
NA,TRBV5-1,CASSHLDTGTNTEAFF
NA,TRBV10-3,CAISEGGLSTEAFF
NA,TRBV28,CASSLRRAQHF
NA,TRBV4-1,CASSQGRRPTYNEQFF
TRBD1,TRBV7-2,CASSYIPTGIPGELFF
NA,TRBV19,CASSETGTLGKQYF
TRBD2,TRBV18,CASSPGGDTTYEQYF
NA,TRBV28,CASSKSADFGFNQPQHF
TRBD1,TRBV4-3,CASSQGTGSGNTIYF
NA,TRBV27,CASGRSGTYEQYF
TRBD1,TRBV6-1,CASSDLGQGTLKAFF
NA,TRBV28,CASSYPDSKGYEQYF
TRBD2,TRBV10-3,CAIRSGRDEQYF
TRBD2,TRBV10-2,CASSESSGVSYEQYF
TRBD1,TRBV18,CASSPGQGGQPQHF
TRBD2,TRBV19,CASTIGSGVEDEQYF
NA,TRBV27,CASSLTRGYEQFF
NA,TRBV29-1,CSDSTGSSGANVLTF
TRBD2,TRBV19,CASKLAGGVYEQYF
TRBD1,TRBV29-1,CSVVPGQGGNEQYF
TRBD2,TRBV9,CASSVVSAGGSSDTQYF
TRBD2,TRBV5-1,CASSPSGGILQETQYF
TRBD2,TRBV11-1,CASSTGTSGHIQETQYF
NA,TRBV2,CASSEAGLTGNTIYF
NA,TRBV11-2,CASSPRETQYF